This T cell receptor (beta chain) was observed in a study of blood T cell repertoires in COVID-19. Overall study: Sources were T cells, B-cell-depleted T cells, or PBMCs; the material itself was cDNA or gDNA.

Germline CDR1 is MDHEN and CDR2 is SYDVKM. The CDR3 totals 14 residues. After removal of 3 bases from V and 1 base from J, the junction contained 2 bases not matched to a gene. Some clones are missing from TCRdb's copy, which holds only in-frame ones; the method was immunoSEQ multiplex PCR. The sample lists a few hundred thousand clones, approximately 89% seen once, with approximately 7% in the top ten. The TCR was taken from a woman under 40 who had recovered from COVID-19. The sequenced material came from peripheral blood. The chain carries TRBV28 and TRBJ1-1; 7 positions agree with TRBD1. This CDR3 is CASSLGQRNTEAFF. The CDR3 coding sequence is TGTGCCAGCAGTTTGGGACAGCGGAACACTGAAGCTTTCTTT.